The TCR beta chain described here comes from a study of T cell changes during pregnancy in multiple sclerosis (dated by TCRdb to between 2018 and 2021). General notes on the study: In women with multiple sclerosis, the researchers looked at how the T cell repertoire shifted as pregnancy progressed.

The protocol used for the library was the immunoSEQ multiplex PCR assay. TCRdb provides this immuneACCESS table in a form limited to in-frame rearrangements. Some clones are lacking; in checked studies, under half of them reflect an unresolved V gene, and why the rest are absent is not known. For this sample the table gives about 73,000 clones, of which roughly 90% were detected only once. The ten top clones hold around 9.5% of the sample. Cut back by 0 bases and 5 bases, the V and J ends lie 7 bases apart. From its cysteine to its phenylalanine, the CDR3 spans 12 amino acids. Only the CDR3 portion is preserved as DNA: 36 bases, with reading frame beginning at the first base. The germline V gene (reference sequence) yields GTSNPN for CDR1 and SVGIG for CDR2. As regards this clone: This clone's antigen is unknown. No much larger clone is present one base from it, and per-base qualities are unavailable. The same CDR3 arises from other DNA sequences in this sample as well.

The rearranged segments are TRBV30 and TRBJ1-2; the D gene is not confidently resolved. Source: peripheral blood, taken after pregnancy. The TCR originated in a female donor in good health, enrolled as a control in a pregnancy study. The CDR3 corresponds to CAWSVPGYGYTF. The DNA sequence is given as TGTGCCTGGAGTGTACCGGGGTATGGCTACACCTTC.